These 22 T cell receptor beta chains originate from one sample sequenced in a study of blood T cell repertoires in COVID-19. Repertoires were generated with immunoSEQ multiplex PCR, while TCRdb's copy carries only in-frame clones and drops some. The sample comprises about 210,000 clones, 84% of which are singletons, and approximately 8% rests with the top ten. Sequencing used peripheral blood. All receptors come from a woman in her 50s with active or convalescent COVID-19.

This chain uses TRBV5-6 with TRBJ1-6; D is uncertain. V lost 1 base to trimming and J lost 0 bases, with 5 bases between them. CDR3 length: 15 residues. Germline loops: CDR1 SGHDT, CDR2 YYEEEE. The CDR3, as DNA: TGTGCCAGCAGCTTGCGGGGCTCCTATAATTCACCCCTCCACTTT. Residues: CASSLRGSYNSPLHF.

The table lists this clone with a few counts. The CDR3 spells CASSPGAGSTDTQYF. DNA of the CDR3: TGTGCCAGCAGCCCCGGAGCGGGGAGCACAGATACGCAGTATTTT. The chain recombines TRBV5-6 with TRBJ2-3, with 7 bases aligning to TRBD2. From germline, CDR1 is SGHDT and CDR2 YYEEEE. CDR3 length: 15 amino acids. V dropped 4 bases and J dropped 0; count of bases not matched to a gene: 5.

This clone was detected a few times. This chain joins TRBV2 and TRBJ1-1; D is undetermined. The CDR3 runs to 13 residues. Germline CDR1 reads SNHLY; CDR2 reads FYNNEI. Deletions cut 7 bases from V and 2 bases from J, with 11 bases between. The chain's CDR3 is CASTTKSNTEAFF. DNA of the CDR3: TGTGCCAGCACCACCAAAAGCAACACTGAAGCTTTCTTT.

The rearrangement links TRBV6-1 to TRBJ1-3; TRBD1 matches 9 bases. The CDR3 length is 14 residues. The germline V gene encodes CDR1 MNHNS and CDR2 SASEGT. The J segment lost 2 bases and the V segment lost 6 bases, leaving 2 bases of the junction unmatched. The CDR3 protein is CASRDRGTGNTIYF. The CDR3 nucleotides are TGTGCCAGCAGAGACAGGGGGACTGGAAACACCATATATTTT.

V and J are TRBV10-2 and TRBJ1-6, with D tentatively TRBD1 (6 bases). CDR3 length: 13 amino acids. Germline CDR1 is WSHSY and CDR2 is SAAADI. V was pared by 8 bases and J by 6 bases, with 11 bases between. The CDR3 sequence: CASVGHLNSPLHF. The CDR3 DNA is TGCGCCAGCGTGGGACACCTTAATTCACCCCTCCACTTT.

This clone was seen a few times. The CDR3 reads CASSPWTGNEKLFF. The DNA of the CDR3 is TGTGCCAGCAGTCCCTGGACGGGGAATGAAAAACTGTTTTTT. V usage is TRBV25-1 and J usage is TRBJ1-4; no reliable D call. The germline V gene has CDR1 MGHDK and CDR2 SYGVNS. The CDR3 has 14 amino acids. V gave up 5 bases and J gave up 5 bases, with 12 bases separating them.

This clone is termed medium-sized. The J gene is TRBJ2-1, the V gene TRBV6-1, with a weak D call TRBD2 (6 bases). Trimming removed 3 bases from V and 3 bases from J, with 9 bases in between. In germline, CDR1 is MNHNS, CDR2 SASEGT. The CDR3 loop spans 14 amino acids. For the CDR3, the DNA is TGTGCCAGCAGTGAGTGGGGGGTCTACAATGAGCAGTTCTTC. Its translation is CASSEWGVYNEQFF.

The CDR3 DNA reads as TGTGCCAGTAGTGTAGCGGGAGTGAGAACCGGGGAGCTGTTTTTT. As protein: CASSVAGVRTGELFF. This chain uses TRBV19 with TRBJ2-2, with 9 nucleotides matching TRBD2. This CDR3 comprises 15 residues. With V trimmed by 5 bases and J by 5 bases, 6 bases remained unmatched. The V gene's germline CDR1 is LNHDA and CDR2 SQIVND (reference sequence).

V usage is TRBV6-5 and J usage is TRBJ1-1; tentative D call: TRBD1 (5 bases). The CDR3 loop spans 15 amino acids. V was pared by 7 bases and J by 0 bases, with 15 bases between. Looked up from germline, CDR1 is MNHEY and CDR2 is SVGAGI. Written as DNA, the CDR3 is TGTGCCAGCAAGCTGGGGCAGTACCTGAACACTGAAGCTTTCTTT. This sequence encodes CASKLGQYLNTEAFF.

The chain is built from TRBV7-9 and TRBJ1-4; 7 bases agree with TRBD1. The junction had 8 bases not matched to a gene; V was cut back by 6 bases and J by 1 base. CDR3 size: 16 residues. Germline loops: CDR1 SEHNR, CDR2 FQNEAQ (reference sequence). The CDR3 is CASRTGTERTNEKLFF. Written as DNA, the CDR3 is TGTGCCAGCAGAACCGGGACAGAACGAACTAATGAAAAACTGTTTTTT.

The chain carries TRBV5-4 and TRBJ1-1; possible D gene TRBD1, 5 bases. Trimming pared 4 bases from V and 4 bases from J, leaving 23 bases between. CDR3 size: 17 residues. Germline CDR1 and CDR2: SGHNT and YYREEE (reference sequence). The CDR3 sequence is CASSGAFERGGITEAFF. As DNA, the CDR3 is TGTGCCAGCAGCGGGGCCTTCGAGAGGGGCGGGATCACTGAAGCTTTCTTT.

This clone was found once. The chain has TRBV5-1 and TRBJ2-2; 8 nucleotides agree with TRBD1. This CDR3 comprises 16 residues. V was pared by 7 bases and J by 6 bases, with 14 bases of the junction left unmatched. CDR1 is SGHRS, CDR2 YFSETQ, per germline. The CDR3 bases are TGCGCCAGCCGCCCGGAGGTCGGACAGGGCTCCGGGGAGCTGTTTTTT. It encodes CASRPEVGQGSGELFF.

V is TRBV23-1 and J is TRBJ1-4; 10 nucleotides line up with TRBD1. TRBV23-1 is marked as an open reading frame, function uncertain. The CDR3 sequence is 14 residues long. V lost 9 bases to trimming and J lost 5 bases; unmatched junction nucleotides: 6. The CDR3 DNA is TGCGCCAGTGGATCGGACAGGGGGAATGAAAAACTGTTTTTT. As protein: CASGSDRGNEKLFF.

As regards this clone: This sample also contains other DNA sequences that code for the same CDR3. V usage is TRBV2 and J usage is TRBJ1-1; TRBD1 is a possible D gene (6 bases). The germline V and J ends were trimmed by 2 bases and 3 bases, with 7 bases remaining between them. The CDR3 runs to 13 residues. In germline, CDR1 is SNHLY, CDR2 FYNNEI. The CDR3 nucleotides read TGTGCCAGCAGTGAACAGGGGTACACTGAAGCTTTCTTT. It is translated as CASSEQGYTEAFF.

The rearrangement links TRBV19 to TRBJ1-5, with 8 bases lining up with TRBD1. J gave up 0 bases and V 10 bases, and 8 bases lay outside the gene matches. The V gene's germline CDR1 is LNHDA and CDR2 SQIVND (reference sequence). The CDR3 extends over 15 amino acids. CDR3 region: CATAGGAGSNQPQHF. As DNA, the CDR3 is TGTGCCACCGCAGGGGGCGCCGGTAGCAATCAGCCCCAGCATTTT.

The chain combines TRBV24-1 with TRBJ2-2, with no clear D. Trimming cost V 9 bases and J 1 base, with 11 bases left between them. In germline, CDR1 is KGHDR, CDR2 SFDVKD. The CDR3 runs to 14 residues. The CDR3 sequence: CATRATLNTGELFF. In DNA form, the CDR3 reads TGTGCCACCCGCGCGACATTGAACACCGGGGAGCTGTTTTTT.

This sequence joins TRBV5-1 and TRBJ2-1, with TRBD1 identical over 9 bases. The CDR3 covers 17 residues. CDR1 is SGHRS and CDR2 is YFSETQ in the germline V gene. Trimming at V came to 4 bases and at J to 5 bases, leaving 13 bases not matched to a gene. In nucleotides, the CDR3 is TGCGCCAGCAGCCGTATAGTCCCGGGACAGGGCCACAATGAGCAGTTCTTC. Translated, it gives CASSRIVPGQGHNEQFF.

V is TRBV6-5 and J is TRBJ2-7, with D unclear. Germline V gives CDR1 MNHEY, CDR2 SVGAGI. V lost 7 bases and J 0 bases, leaving 16 bases between the germline ends. The CDR3 consists of 15 residues. In DNA form, the CDR3 reads TGTGCCAGCAACCCCCCTACTACCAGCTCCTACGAGCAGTACTTC. This codes for CASNPPTTSSYEQYF.

The J gene is TRBJ1-1, the V gene TRBV5-5; 7 bases agree with TRBD1. The CDR3 extends over 15 amino acids. Per the germline V gene, CDR1 is SGHKS and CDR2 is YYEKEE (reference sequence). V was clipped by 5 bases and J by 5 bases; unmatched bases: 12. CDR3 nucleotide sequence: TGTGCCAGCAGGATACAAACAGGGGTAGGGACTGAAGCTTTCTTT. Translating it yields CASRIQTGVGTEAFF.

This clone is a singleton in its sample. The CDR3 DNA sequence: TGTGCCAGTAGTACCCCGGCGGGGCAATTAGCCAAAAACATTCAGTACTTC. Amino acid sequence: CASSTPAGQLAKNIQYF. This chain uses TRBV19 with TRBJ2-4, with D perhaps TRBD2 (6 bases). Germline V gene data show CDR1 as LNHDA and CDR2 as SQIVND (reference sequence). This CDR3 has 17 residues. The V gene lost 4 bases and the J gene lost 0 bases, with 16 bases spanning the gap.

The chain employs TRBV3-1 (or the pseudogene TRBV3-2) and TRBJ1-2; D is unresolved. Trimming pared 0 bases from V and 8 bases from J, leaving 10 bases between. Germline loops: CDR1 LGHDT, CDR2 YNNKEL (reference sequence). The CDR3 covers 13 residues. As DNA, the CDR3 is TGTGCCAGCAGCCAAGATAGGCGGGGAGGCTACACCTTC. Translation gives CASSQDRRGGYTF.

This sequence joins TRBV2 and TRBJ2-1; 10 nucleotides align to TRBD2. The V gene's germline CDR1 is SNHLY and CDR2 FYNNEI. Trimming took 4 bases from V and 6 from J; bases not matched to a gene: 9. The CDR3 runs to 16 residues. Written as DNA, the CDR3 is TGTGCCAGCAGTGGAGGATCAGCGGGGGGGCTCAATGAGCAGTTCTTC. Translating it yields CASSGGSAGGLNEQFF. Filled out from reference TRBV2 and TRBJ2-1, the complete variable domain reads EPEVTQTPSHQVTQMGQEVILRCVPISNHLYFYWYRQILGQKVEFLVSFYNNEISEKSEIFDDQFSVERPDGSNFTLKIRSTKLEDSAMYFCASSGGSAGGLNEQFFGPGTRLTVL.